Sequencing of this TCR beta chain was carried out in a study of CD8 T cells in ankylosing spondylitis. General study findings and limits: One TCR beta motif, made up of several highly homologous variants, appeared characteristic of ankylosing spondylitis blood. Enrichment of disease-linked clones was reportedly significant in matched ankylosing spondylitis synovial fluid. Both synovial fluid and blood in reactive arthritis had previously been reported to carry some motif variants. Relatively scarce in peripheral blood, disease-linked clones were CD8+.

The CDR3 length is 14 residues. Trimming removed 1 base from V and 0 bases from J, with 7 bases in between. Germline lookup yields CDR1 LGHDT and CDR2 YNNKEL (reference sequence). TCRdb ran MiXCR on the 5' RACE reads and lists one entry per CDR3 protein. The sample has under 550,000 distinct CDR3 sequences, roughly 25% seen once. Concerning this clonotype: Its specificity is unknown.

The source of this sequence is a male donor with ankylosing spondylitis. Material: blood, either unsorted or a sorted T cell fraction (not recorded which). The V gene is TRBV3-1, the J gene TRBJ2-7; tentatively, D is TRBD2 (5 bases). Here the CDR3 reads CASSQGRPSYEQYF. The CDR3 region has the DNA TGTGCCAGCAGCCAAGGGAGGCCCTCCTACGAGCAGTACTTC.